The sequence of this T cell receptor beta chain was determined in a study of cytomegalovirus exposure and HLA in healthy donors. The wider study: The Caucasian-associated ancestry cluster held roughly 84% of some 420 genotyped donors.

Primers for the PCR totalled 60 Vbeta and 13 Jbeta. Sequenced by immunoSEQ multiplex PCR; TCRdb stores in-frame clones only, minus some. The table records approximately 160,000 clones, around 85% of them present only once. A note on this clone: Its cognate antigen is unknown.

Study results and caveats: In a later analysis, V- and J-gene trimming of beta chains associated with a DCLRE1C missense variant, replicated independently.

The sample comprised PBMCs. The clonotype originates from a middle-aged man in good health and CMV-seropositive.

The CDR3: CASSEAFSNQPQHF. The CDR3 nucleotides are TGTGCCAGCAGCGAGGCGTTTAGCAATCAGCCCCAGCATTTT. The rearrangement links TRBV7-8 to TRBJ1-5; D not resolved. V dropped 5 bases and J dropped 0 bases, with 8 bases sitting between them. This CDR3 has 14 amino acids. Per the germline V gene, CDR1 is SGHVS and CDR2 is FQNEAQ.